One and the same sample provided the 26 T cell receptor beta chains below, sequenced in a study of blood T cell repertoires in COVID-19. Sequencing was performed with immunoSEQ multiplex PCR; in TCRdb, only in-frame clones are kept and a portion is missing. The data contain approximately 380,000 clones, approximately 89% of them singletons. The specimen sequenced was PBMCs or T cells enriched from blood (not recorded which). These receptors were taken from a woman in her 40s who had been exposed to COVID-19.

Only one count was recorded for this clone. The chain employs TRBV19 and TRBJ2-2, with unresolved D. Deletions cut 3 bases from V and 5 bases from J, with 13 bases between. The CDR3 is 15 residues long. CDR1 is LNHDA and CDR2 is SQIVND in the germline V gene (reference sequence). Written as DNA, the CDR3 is TGTGCCAGTAGTATCAGGCCGTTTGGGACCGGGGAGCTGTTTTTT. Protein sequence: CASSIRPFGTGELFF.

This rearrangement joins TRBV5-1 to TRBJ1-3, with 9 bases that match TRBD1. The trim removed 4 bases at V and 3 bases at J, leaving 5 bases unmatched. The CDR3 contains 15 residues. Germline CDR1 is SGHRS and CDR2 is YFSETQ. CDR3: CASSGGQGLGNTIYF. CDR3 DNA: TGCGCCAGCAGCGGGGGACAGGGACTTGGAAACACCATATATTTT.

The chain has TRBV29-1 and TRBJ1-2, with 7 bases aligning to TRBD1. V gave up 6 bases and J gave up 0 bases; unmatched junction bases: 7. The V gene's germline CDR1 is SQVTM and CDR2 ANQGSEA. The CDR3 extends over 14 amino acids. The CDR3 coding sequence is TGCAGCGTGGAGGGACAGACGACTAACTATGGCTACACCTTC. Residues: CSVEGQTTNYGYTF.

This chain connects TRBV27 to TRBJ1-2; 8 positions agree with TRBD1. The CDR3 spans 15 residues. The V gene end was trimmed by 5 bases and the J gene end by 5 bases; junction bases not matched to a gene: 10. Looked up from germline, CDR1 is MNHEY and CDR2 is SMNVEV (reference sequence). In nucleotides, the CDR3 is TGTGCCAGCAGTGGACCAGGACAGGGTTTTTATGGCTACACCTTC. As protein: CASSGPGQGFYGYTF.

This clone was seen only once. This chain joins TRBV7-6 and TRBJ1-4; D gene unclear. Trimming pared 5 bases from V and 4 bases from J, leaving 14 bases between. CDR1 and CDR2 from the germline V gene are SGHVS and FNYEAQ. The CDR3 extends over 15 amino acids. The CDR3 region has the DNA TGTGCCAGCAGCCCAGGCCGCCAGTTTAATGAAAAACTGTTTTTT. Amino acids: CASSPGRQFNEKLFF.

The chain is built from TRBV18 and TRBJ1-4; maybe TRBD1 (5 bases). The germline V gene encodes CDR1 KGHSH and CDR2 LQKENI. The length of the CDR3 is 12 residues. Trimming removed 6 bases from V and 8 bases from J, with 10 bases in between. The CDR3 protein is CASSLKGEKLFF. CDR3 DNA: TGTGCCAGCTCGCTAAAGGGGGAAAAACTGTTTTTT.

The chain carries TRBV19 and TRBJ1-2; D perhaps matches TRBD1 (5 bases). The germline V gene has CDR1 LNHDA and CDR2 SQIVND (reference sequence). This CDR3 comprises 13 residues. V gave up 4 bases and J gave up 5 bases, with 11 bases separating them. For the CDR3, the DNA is TGTGCCAGTAGTAAGGGGAACACGTATGGCTACACCTTC. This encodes CASSKGNTYGYTF.

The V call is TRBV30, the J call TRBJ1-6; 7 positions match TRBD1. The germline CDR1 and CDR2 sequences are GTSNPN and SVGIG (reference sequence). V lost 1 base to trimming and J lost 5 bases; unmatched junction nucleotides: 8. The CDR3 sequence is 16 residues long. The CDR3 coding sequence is TGTGCCTGGAGTGGGGGCAGGGGGTTCAATAATTCACCCCTCCACTTT. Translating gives CAWSGGRGFNNSPLHF.

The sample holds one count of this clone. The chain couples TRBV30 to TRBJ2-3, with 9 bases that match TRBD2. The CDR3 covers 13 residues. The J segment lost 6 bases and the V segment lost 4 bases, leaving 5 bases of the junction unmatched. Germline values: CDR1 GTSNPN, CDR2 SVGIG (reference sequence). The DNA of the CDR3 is TGTGCCTGGAATGTAGCGGGAGCGGATACGCAGTATTTT. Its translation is CAWNVAGADTQYF.

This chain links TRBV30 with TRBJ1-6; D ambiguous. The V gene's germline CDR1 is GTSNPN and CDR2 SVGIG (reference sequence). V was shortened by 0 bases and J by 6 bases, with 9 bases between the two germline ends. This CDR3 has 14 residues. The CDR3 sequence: CAWSVVGGNSPLHF. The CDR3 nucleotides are TGTGCCTGGAGTGTTGTCGGCGGTAATTCACCCCTCCACTTT.

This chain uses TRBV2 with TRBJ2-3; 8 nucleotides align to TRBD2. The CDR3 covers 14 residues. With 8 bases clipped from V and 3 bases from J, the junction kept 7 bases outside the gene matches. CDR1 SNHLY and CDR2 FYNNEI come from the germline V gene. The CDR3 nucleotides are TGTGCCAGCCCTCTAGCGGGTTTGACAGATACGCAGTATTTT. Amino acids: CASPLAGLTDTQYF. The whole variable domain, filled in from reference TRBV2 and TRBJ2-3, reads EPEVTQTPSHQVTQMGQEVILRCVPISNHLYFYWYRQILGQKVEFLVSFYNNEISEKSEIFDDQFSVERPDGSNFTLKIRSTKLEDSAMYFCASPLAGLTDTQYFGPGTRLTVL.

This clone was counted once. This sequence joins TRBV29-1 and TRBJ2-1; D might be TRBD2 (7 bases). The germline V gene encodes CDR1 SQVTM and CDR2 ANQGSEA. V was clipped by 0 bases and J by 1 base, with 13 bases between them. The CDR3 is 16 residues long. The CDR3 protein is CSVEEGGGSSYNEQFF. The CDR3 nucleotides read TGCAGCGTTGAAGAGGGCGGGGGCAGTTCCTACAATGAGCAGTTCTTC.

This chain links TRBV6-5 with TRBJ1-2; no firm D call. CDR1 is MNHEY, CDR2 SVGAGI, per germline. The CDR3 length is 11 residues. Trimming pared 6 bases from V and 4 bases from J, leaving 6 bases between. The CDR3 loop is CASRLGYGYTF. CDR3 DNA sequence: TGTGCCAGCAGGCTAGGCTATGGCTACACCTTC.

CDR3 sequence (DNA): TGTGCCAGCACCCACTCCCCTAACTATGGCTACACCTTC. It encodes CASTHSPNYGYTF. The chain joins TRBV6-6 to TRBJ1-2; D gene unclear. Germline assignment: CDR1 MNHNY and CDR2 SVGAGI (reference sequence). There are 13 residues in the CDR3. V lost 7 bases and J lost 0, with 9 bases in between.

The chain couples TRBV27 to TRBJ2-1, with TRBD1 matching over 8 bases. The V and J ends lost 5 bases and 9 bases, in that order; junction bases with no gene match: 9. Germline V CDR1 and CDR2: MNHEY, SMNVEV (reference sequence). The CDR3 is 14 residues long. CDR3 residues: CASSLRTGRGEQFF. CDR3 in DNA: TGTGCCAGCAGTCTACGGACAGGGCGAGGTGAGCAGTTCTTC.

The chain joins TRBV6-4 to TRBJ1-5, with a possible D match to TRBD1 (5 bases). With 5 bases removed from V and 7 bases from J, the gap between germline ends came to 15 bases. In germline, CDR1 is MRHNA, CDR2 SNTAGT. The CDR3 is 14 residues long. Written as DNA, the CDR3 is TGTGCCAGCAGTACAGAGGGCGGGGGACAGCCCCAGCATTTT. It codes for CASSTEGGGQPQHF.

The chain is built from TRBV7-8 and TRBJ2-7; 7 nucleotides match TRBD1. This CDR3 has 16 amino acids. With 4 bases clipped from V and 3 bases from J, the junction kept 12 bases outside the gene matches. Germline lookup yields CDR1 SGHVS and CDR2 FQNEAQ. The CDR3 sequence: CASSSPRVDRVYEQYF. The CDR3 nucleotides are TGTGCCAGCAGCTCGCCTAGAGTAGACAGGGTCTACGAGCAGTACTTC.

The CDR3 DNA is TGCGCCAGCAGGGGGGCAGGGACAGATACGCAGTATTTT. Translating gives CASRGAGTDTQYF. This sequence joins TRBV10-1 and TRBJ2-3; a possible D gene is TRBD1 (6 bases). Germline values: CDR1 WNHNN, CDR2 SYGVQD (reference sequence). V lost 6 bases, J lost 3 bases, and 10 bases lay in between. This CDR3 region has 13 residues.

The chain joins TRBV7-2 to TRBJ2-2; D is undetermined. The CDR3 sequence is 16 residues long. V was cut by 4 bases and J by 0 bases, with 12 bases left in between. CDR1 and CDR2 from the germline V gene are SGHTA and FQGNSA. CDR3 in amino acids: CASSSRGASNTGELFF. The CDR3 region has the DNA TGTGCCAGCAGCTCCCGTGGAGCGTCGAACACCGGGGAGCTGTTTTTT. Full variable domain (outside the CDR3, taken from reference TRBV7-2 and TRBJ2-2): GAGVSQSPSNKVTEKGKDVELRCDPISGHTALYWYRQSLGQGLEFLIYFQGNSAPDKSGLPSDRFSAERTGGSVSTLTIQRTQQEDSAVYLCASSSRGASNTGELFFGEGSRLTVL.

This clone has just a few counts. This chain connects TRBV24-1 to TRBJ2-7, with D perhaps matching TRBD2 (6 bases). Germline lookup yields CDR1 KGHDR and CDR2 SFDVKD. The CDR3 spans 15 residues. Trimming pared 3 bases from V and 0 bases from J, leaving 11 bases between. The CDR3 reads CATSDAGLPSYEQYF. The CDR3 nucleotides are TGTGCCACCAGTGATGCGGGACTCCCCTCCTACGAGCAGTACTTC.

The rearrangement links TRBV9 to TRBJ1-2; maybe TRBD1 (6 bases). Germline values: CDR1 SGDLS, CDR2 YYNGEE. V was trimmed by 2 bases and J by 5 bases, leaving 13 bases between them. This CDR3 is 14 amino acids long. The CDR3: CASSVDSLRYGYTF. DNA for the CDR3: TGTGCCAGCAGCGTGGACAGTTTGAGGTATGGCTACACCTTC.

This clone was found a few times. The CDR3 DNA reads TGTGCCAGCAGCTCGAGGGGGCAGGGAATAACCACTGAAGCTTTCTTT. It codes for CASSSRGQGITTEAFF. The genes are TRBV7-9 and TRBJ1-1; 7 bases are shared with TRBD1. The J segment lost 4 bases and the V segment lost 4 bases, leaving 12 bases of the junction unmatched. The CDR3 totals 16 residues. The germline V gene encodes CDR1 SEHNR and CDR2 FQNEAQ (reference sequence).

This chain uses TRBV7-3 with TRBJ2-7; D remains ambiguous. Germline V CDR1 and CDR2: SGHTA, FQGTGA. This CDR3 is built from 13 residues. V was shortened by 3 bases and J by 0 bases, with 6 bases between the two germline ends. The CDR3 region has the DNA TGTGCCAGCAGCTTGGGCCGCTCCTACGAGCAGTACTTC. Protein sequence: CASSLGRSYEQYF.

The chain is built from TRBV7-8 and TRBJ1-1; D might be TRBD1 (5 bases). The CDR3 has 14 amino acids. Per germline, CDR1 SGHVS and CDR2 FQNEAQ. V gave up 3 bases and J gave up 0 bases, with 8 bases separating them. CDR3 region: CASSFGGMNTEAFF. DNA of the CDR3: TGTGCCAGCAGCTTCGGGGGGATGAACACTGAAGCTTTCTTT.

The CDR3 here is CASRPPGLIKETQYF. The CDR3 coding sequence is TGTGCCAGCCGTCCCCCGGGACTCATAAAAGAGACCCAGTACTTC. The chain employs TRBV18 and TRBJ2-5; a possible D gene is TRBD2 (6 bases). Germline CDR1 KGHSH, CDR2 LQKENI. Between the trimmed V and J ends, which lost 8 bases and 3 bases, there was a span of 19 bases. The CDR3 extends over 15 amino acids.

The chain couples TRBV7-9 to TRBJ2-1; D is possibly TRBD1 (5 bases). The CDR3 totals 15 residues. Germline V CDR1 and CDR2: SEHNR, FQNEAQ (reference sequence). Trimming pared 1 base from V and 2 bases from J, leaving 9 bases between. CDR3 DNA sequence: TGTGCCAGCAGCTTAGAACAGGTTACCTACAATGAGCAGTTCTTC. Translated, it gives CASSLEQVTYNEQFF.